Given below is one T cell receptor beta chain in context. Sequenced by immunoSEQ multiplex PCR; TCRdb stores in-frame clones only, minus some. The data hold 25,000 to 35,000 clones, with around 90% observed a single time. CDR3 size: 14 residues. The germline V gene has CDR1 SGHTA and CDR2 FQGNSA. The germline V and J ends were trimmed by 5 bases and 0 bases, with 7 bases remaining between them. The data were taken from a study of T cells in localized non-small cell lung cancer. The sample consisted of peripheral blood, taken before any cancer treatment. This sequence originates from a woman aged 35 to 75 with stage I lung adenocarcinoma. This chain connects TRBV7-2 to TRBJ1-4; D call uncertain. As DNA, the CDR3 is TGTGCCAGCAGCAATACCCCAACTAATGAAAAACTGTTTTTT. Protein sequence: CASSNTPTNEKLFF.